The rows below give T cell receptor beta chains drawn from one sample of a study of T cells after posttransplantation cyclophosphamide. Profiled with immunoSEQ multiplex PCR; TCRdb holds only in-frame clones, not every one. The sample yields about 9,200 clones, roughly nine tenths seen once. The material sequenced was memory CD4+ T cells sorted from PBMCs. The origin of the receptors is a woman aged 55-70 years in good health, CMV-negative, and a related stem cell transplant donor. The CDR3 runs from the conserved cysteine through the conserved F or W. The order of the fields is D gene, V gene, J gene, clone size, CDR3 protein, CDR3 DNA. The D gene is left open where the match is weak. Part of the rows lack a size; the others show once, few, many or a class for expanded clones.

TRBD1,TRBV19,TRBJ2-7,NA,CASSRGQLYEQYF,TGTGCCAGTAGCCGGGGACAGCTCTACGAGCAGTACTTC
TRBD1,TRBV10-3,TRBJ1-2,NA,CAISESAMTGTGGYTF,TGTGCCATCAGTGAGTCAGCGATGACAGGGACGGGTGGCTACACCTTC
NA,TRBV5-1,TRBJ2-3,NA,CASTQSPTDTQYF,TGCGCCAGCACCCAGTCCCCTACAGATACGCAGTATTTT
NA,TRBV6-5,TRBJ1-6,NA,CASSYVRGGDSPLHF,TGTGCCAGCAGTTACGTGAGGGGAGGCGATTCACCCCTCCACTTT
TRBD2,TRBV7-2,TRBJ2-3,once,CASSVRGGDTQYF,TGTGCCAGCAGCGTGCGGGGGGGAGATACGCAGTATTTT
NA,TRBV7-7,TRBJ2-2,NA,CASSTTLAGELFF,TGTGCTAGCAGCACGACTCTCGCCGGGGAGCTGTTTTTT
NA,TRBV11-2,TRBJ2-4,NA,CASSFGYAKNIQYF,TGTGCCAGCAGCTTCGGGTACGCCAAAAACATTCAGTACTTC
NA,TRBV4-2,TRBJ1-4,NA,CASSQDSGVVKKLFF,TGTGCCAGCAGCCAAGACTCGGGGGTGGTGAAAAAACTGTTTTTT
TRBD1,TRBV27,TRBJ1-3,NA,CASSRDRGFSGNTIYF,TGTGCCAGCAGCCGGGACAGGGGTTTCTCTGGAAACACCATATATTTT
NA,TRBV5-4,TRBJ2-3,NA,CASSLQLDPDTQYF,TGTGCCAGCAGCTTACAACTAGACCCAGATACGCAGTATTTT
TRBD2,TRBV7-9,TRBJ2-7,once,CASSPGIAGAYEQYF,TGTGCCAGCAGCCCCGGGATAGCGGGTGCCTACGAGCAGTACTTC
NA,TRBV19,TRBJ1-1,NA,CASSIPQGYATEAFF,TGTGCCAGTAGTATACCACAGGGCTACGCCACTGAAGCTTTCTTT
TRBD1,TRBV10-3,TRBJ2-5,NA,CAISGSRGRETQYF,TGTGCCATCAGTGGGAGCAGGGGGCGAGAGACCCAGTACTTC
TRBD1,TRBV7-2,TRBJ2-5,NA,CASSTMGTGPAQYF,TGTGCCAGCTCCACCATGGGGACAGGGCCTGCCCAGTACTTC
TRBD2,TRBV13,TRBJ2-7,NA,CASSRTSGPFSYEQYF,TGTGCCAGCAGCAGGACTAGCGGGCCTTTCTCCTACGAGCAGTACTTC
NA,TRBV6-1,TRBJ1-2,NA,CASSDALDSGYTF,TGTGCCAGCAGTGACGCCCTAGACAGTGGCTACACCTTC
TRBD1,TRBV5-1,TRBJ2-3,NA,CASRTGGTDTQYF,TGCGCCAGCAGGACAGGGGGGACAGATACGCAGTATTTT
TRBD2,TRBV29-1,TRBJ2-3,NA,CSVGGIRLAGASDTQYF,TGCAGCGTTGGCGGAATCAGACTAGCGGGAGCCTCAGATACGCAGTATTTT
TRBD1,TRBV9,TRBJ1-3,NA,CASSVAGGGLSGNTIYF,TGTGCCAGCAGCGTAGCTGGAGGGGGCCTCTCTGGAAACACCATATATTTT
NA,TRBV20-1,TRBJ1-1,NA,CSAREGRAFF,TGCAGTGCCAGGGAGGGTCGAGCTTTCTTT
NA,TRBV28,TRBJ1-2,NA,CAIAGGYGYTF,TGTGCCATCGCGGGTGGCTATGGCTACACCTTC
NA,TRBV9,TRBJ1-2,NA,CASSVAAQGYGYTF,TGTGCCAGCAGCGTAGCTGCACAGGGCTATGGCTACACCTTC
NA,TRBV10-3,TRBJ2-5,NA,CAISESGGQYF,TGTGCCATCAGTGAGTCGGGGGGCCAGTACTTC
TRBD1,TRBV6-5,TRBJ1-2,NA,CASSEDRAYGYTF,TGTGCCAGCAGCGAGGACAGGGCCTATGGCTACACCTTC
TRBD2,TRBV7-6,TRBJ2-1,NA,CASSLGAGENYNEQFF,TGTGCCAGCAGCTTAGGGGCGGGAGAGAACTACAATGAGCAGTTCTTC
NA,TRBV19,TRBJ2-3,NA,CASSIPRTALSTDTQYF,TGTGCCAGTAGTATTCCACGGACTGCTCTGAGCACAGATACGCAGTATTTT
TRBD2,TRBV6-5,TRBJ2-1,NA,CASSYSGLAAYNEQFF,TGTGCCAGCAGTTACTCGGGACTAGCGGCTTACAATGAGCAGTTCTTC
NA,TRBV6-5,TRBJ2-7,NA,CASSATRSSYEQYF,TGTGCCAGCAGTGCAACAAGGAGCTCCTACGAGCAGTACTTC
NA,TRBV7-7,TRBJ2-5,NA,CASSPPGKETQYF,TGTGCTAGCAGCCCCCCGGGAAAAGAGACCCAGTACTTC
NA,TRBV6-5,TRBJ1-2,NA,CASSPPDRFEGYTF,TGTGCCAGCAGTCCACCAGACAGGTTCGAGGGCTACACCTTC
NA,TRBV4-3,TRBJ2-7,NA,CASSRPDGDYEQYF,TGCGCCAGCAGCCGACCGGACGGGGACTACGAGCAGTACTTC
TRBD2,TRBV7-8,TRBJ2-7,few,CASSSPGTRVHEQYF,TGTGCCAGCAGCTCTCCCGGGACTAGGGTCCACGAGCAGTACTTC
TRBD1,TRBV28,TRBJ1-6,NA,CASSLWTGDNSPPHF,TGTGCCAGCAGTTTATGGACAGGGGATAATTCCCCCCCCCACTTT